This T cell receptor (beta chain) was captured by sequencing in a study of monozygotic twins with cystic fibrosis. V lost 3 bases and J 5 bases, leaving 22 bases between the germline ends. The germline V gene encodes CDR1 MNHEY and CDR2 SMNVEV (reference sequence). This CDR3 has 17 residues. Concerning this clone: Its target is unknown.

Profiled with immunoSEQ multiplex PCR; TCRdb holds only in-frame clones, not every one. Here the sample spans approximately 25,000 clones, approximately 90% being singletons. Study observations and caveats: Clonality was generally low (median roughly 0.009), higher in the most severe patients. Co-twins had the most similar V usage for 13 of 16 pairs, J for 8. Monozygotic CF twins shared more identical nucleotide clonotypes than unrelated patients.

The sequence came from a girl aged 2 to 10 with cystic fibrosis. Sequenced sample: blood. This sequence joins TRBV27 and TRBJ1-2; D might be TRBD1 (6 bases). In DNA form, the CDR3 reads TGTGCCAGCAGTTTTGAGTATACGGGCAGGGGAGAATATGGCTACACCTTC. Its protein product is CASSFEYTGRGEYGYTF.